A single sample is the source of the 29 T cell receptor beta chains below, sequenced in a study of CD8+CD57+ T cells in acquired aplastic anemia. Genomic DNA templated the TCR beta VDJ and CDR3 profiling. TCRdb reanalysed the reads using MiXCR and keeps one entry per CDR3 protein. Here the sample spans under 200,000 distinct CDR3 sequences, about three fifths being singletons. Sequenced material: sorted CD4+, CD8+, or CD8+CD57+ T cells (not recorded which) from PBMCs. The receptor set was obtained from a human donor in good health.

This clonotype occurred once. The chain couples TRBV7-2 to TRBJ2-7, with 9 nucleotides matching TRBD2. CDR3 length: 15 residues. Per the germline V gene, CDR1 is SGHTA and CDR2 is FQGNSA. The ends lost 4 bases at V and 0 bases at J; junction bases unmatched: 4. The CDR3 loop is CASSSVSGSSYEQYF. CDR3 in DNA: TGTGCCAGCAGCTCTGTTAGCGGGAGCTCCTACGAGCAGTACTTC. Filled out from reference TRBV7-2 and TRBJ2-7, the complete variable domain reads GAGVSQSPSNKVTEKGKDVELRCDPISGHTALYWYRQSLGQGLEFLIYFQGNSAPDKSGLPSDRFSAERTGGSVSTLTIQRTQQEDSAVYLCASSSVSGSSYEQYFGPGTRLTVT.

The chain combines TRBV24-1 with TRBJ1-5; 7 bases map to TRBD1. This CDR3 has 13 amino acids. Losses at the gene ends were 7 bases for V and 10 bases for J; bases not matched to a gene: 9. Per germline, CDR1 KGHDR and CDR2 SFDVKD. This chain's CDR3 is CATRQGENQPQHF. DNA of the CDR3: TGTGCCACCAGGCAGGGGGAAAACCAACCCCAGCATTTT.

The J gene is TRBJ2-2, the V gene TRBV27; no reliable D call. Germline V lookup: CDR1 MNHEY, CDR2 SMNVEV (reference sequence). The CDR3 contains 13 residues. V was pared by 4 bases and J by 6 bases, with 9 bases between. The CDR3: CASSSFLAGELFF. Written as DNA, the CDR3 is TGTGCCAGCAGTTCATTCTTGGCCGGGGAGCTGTTTTTT.

This clonotype was found once. The gene calls are TRBV25-1 and TRBJ2-6; 8 bases match TRBD2. Germline V gene data show CDR1 as MGHDK and CDR2 as SYGVNS. The CDR3 totals 20 residues. Trimming removed 5 bases from V and 1 base from J; junction bases left unmatched: 16. CDR3 coding DNA: TGTGCCAGCAGTCCAACCCGGGGGGGAGGGCTAGGGTCTGGGGCCAACGTCCTGACTTTC. Its translation: CASSPTRGGGLGSGANVLTF.

CDR3 DNA: TGTGCCAGCAGCTTAAACCTAGCGGACTACGAGCAGTATTTT. Its protein product is CASSLNLADYEQYF. The chain carries TRBV7-8 and TRBJ2-3; 7 positions agree with TRBD2. Unmatched junction bases numbered 10, after V lost 2 bases and J lost 11 bases. This CDR3 is built from 14 residues. Looked up from germline, CDR1 is SGHVS and CDR2 is FQNEAQ.

The count of this clonotype is one. The CDR3 end shows no conserved phenylalanine or tryptophan, and so a read error is likely. V usage is TRBV7-2 and J usage is TRBJ2-7; 12 nucleotides agree with TRBD2. Germline V gene lookup returns CDR1 SGHTA and CDR2 FQGNSA. CDR3 length: 15 residues. The CDR3 DNA follows: TGTGCCAGCAGCCTAGCGGGAGGGCTCGCCTACGAGCAGTACTGC. Translation gives CASSLAGGLAYEQYC.

The sample holds one count of this clonotype. Sequence at one end of the junction differs from germline and may be a read error. The chain employs TRBV7-9 and TRBJ1-1, with 9 bases fitting TRBD1. The length of the CDR3 is 16 residues. CDR1 SEHNR and CDR2 FQNEAQ come from the germline V gene (reference sequence). CDR3 sequence (DNA): TGCGCCAGCAGCCAGGTTCCGGACAGGGGAAACACTGAAGCTTTCTTT. Translated, it gives CASSQVPDRGNTEAFF.

This clonotype was observed a handful of times. The V gene is TRBV28, the J gene TRBJ2-5, with 12 bases matching TRBD1. V gave up 3 bases and J gave up 4 bases; unmatched junction bases: 6. This CDR3 is 16 amino acids long. CDR1 and CDR2 (germline): MDHEN, SYDVKM. In nucleotides, the CDR3 is TGTGCCAGCAGTTTGGGGGGACAGGGGGCAGGAGAGACCCAGTACTTC. Protein sequence: CASSLGGQGAGETQYF.

CDR3 residues: CASRGAGYTLEPSYEQYF. DNA of the CDR3: TGTGCCAGCAGAGGGGCCGGGTACACTCTCGAACCCTCCTACGAGCAGTACTTC. This chain links TRBV25-1 with TRBJ2-7, with D perhaps TRBD1 (5 bases). V gave up 6 bases and J gave up 0 bases, with 24 bases separating them. The germline gives CDR1 MGHDK, CDR2 SYGVNS. This CDR3 spans 18 amino acids.

This clonotype occurred many times. This chain connects TRBV20-1 to TRBJ1-1; 9 nucleotides line up with TRBD1. The J segment lost 1 base and the V segment lost 4 bases, leaving 7 bases of the junction unmatched. CDR1 is DFQATT, CDR2 SNEGSKA, per germline (reference sequence). The CDR3 length is 15 residues. CDR3 in amino acids: CSATDMDRGNTEAFF. DNA for the CDR3: TGCAGTGCTACCGACATGGACAGGGGGAACACTGAAGCTTTCTTT.

The genes are TRBV24-1 and TRBJ2-7, with a possible D match to TRBD1 (6 bases). Germline V lookup: CDR1 KGHDR, CDR2 SFDVKD. CDR3 size: 13 residues. The germline V and J ends were trimmed by 9 bases and 4 bases, with 15 bases remaining between them. The CDR3 nucleotides read TGTGCCACCGGTGGGATAGGGGGTTACGAGCAGTACTTC. The encoded protein is CATGGIGGYEQYF.

The chain's CDR3 is CSARDIGLGRTQYF. The CDR3 bases are TGCAGTGCTAGAGATATAGGACTAGGTAGAACCCAGTACTTC. This chain connects TRBV20-1 to TRBJ2-5, with 7 bases lining up with TRBD2. Germline CDR1 is DFQATT and CDR2 is SNEGSKA (reference sequence). V was pared by 0 bases and J by 8 bases, with 9 bases of the junction left unmatched. The CDR3 loop spans 14 amino acids.

There are many counts of this clonotype. The rearrangement uses TRBV29-1 and TRBJ1-1; no firm D call. The CDR3 contains 12 residues. Germline assignment: CDR1 SQVTM and CDR2 ANQGSEA. V lost 4 bases and J lost 4, with 10 bases in between. CDR3 residues: CSVVTLGTEAFF. CDR3 nucleotides: TGCAGCGTTGTGACGTTGGGCACTGAAGCTTTCTTT.

The chain links TRBV10-3 to TRBJ2-7; D remains ambiguous. The CDR3 covers 14 residues. Germline assignment: CDR1 ENHRY and CDR2 SYGVKD. V was clipped by 0 bases and J by 2 bases, with 8 bases between them. The CDR3 region has the DNA TGTGCCATCAGTGAGTCGGTAGGAACCTACGAGCAGTACTTC. Amino acids: CAISESVGTYEQYF.

The chain joins TRBV24-1 to TRBJ2-1; no clear D gene. Germline assignment: CDR1 KGHDR and CDR2 SFDVKD. This CDR3 region has 13 residues. V was cut by 4 bases and J by 9 bases, with 12 bases left in between. This CDR3 is CATSDPTQGEQFF. CDR3 nucleotide sequence: TGTGCCACCAGTGACCCGACCCAAGGTGAGCAGTTCTTC.

About this clonotype: At one end the junction does not follow the germline gene, possibly because of a read error. The chain uses TRBV2 and TRBJ2-7; TRBD1 aligns across 7 bases. CDR1 and CDR2 from the germline V gene are SNHLY and FYNNEI. The CDR3 has 16 amino acids. Here the CDR3 reads CASSEAGTASSYERYF. Written as DNA, the CDR3 is TGTGCCAGCAGTGAAGCCGGGACAGCGAGCTCCTACGAGCGGTACTTC.

This clonotype was found many times. The gene calls are TRBV7-9 and TRBJ2-2; 8 positions match TRBD2. In germline, CDR1 is SEHNR, CDR2 FQNEAQ (reference sequence). Trimming took 5 bases from V and 5 from J; bases not matched to a gene: 4. This CDR3 comprises 14 residues. CDR3 sequence: CASSHSGRTGELFF. The CDR3 DNA reads TGTGCCAGCAGCCACAGCGGGAGAACCGGGGAGCTGTTTTTT.

This chain joins TRBV20-1 and TRBJ2-7; 7 positions match TRBD2. The CDR3 loop spans 15 amino acids. The V gene's germline CDR1 is DFQATT and CDR2 SNEGSKA (reference sequence). Trimming at V came to 0 bases and at J to 0 bases, leaving 5 bases not matched to a gene. The CDR3 nucleotides are TGCAGTGCTAGAGATATCGGGACTATCTCCTACGAGCAGTACTTC. The encoded protein is CSARDIGTISYEQYF.

This clonotype has just one count. CDR3 protein: CASTFRQGASDEQFF. DNA of the CDR3: TGTGCCAGTACCTTTAGACAGGGGGCGTCGGATGAGCAGTTCTTC. The gene calls are TRBV19 and TRBJ2-1; TRBD1 matches 10 bases. The CDR3 runs 15 residues. Germline V gene sequence: CDR1 LNHDA, CDR2 SQIVND (reference sequence). V shed 7 bases and J 8 bases; nucleotides not matched to a gene: 11.

In this sample, this clonotype turned up a few times. V gene TRBV11-3 combines with J gene TRBJ2-2, with D unclear. In germline, CDR1 is SGHNT, CDR2 YENEEA. Trimming removed 3 bases from V and 6 bases from J, with 11 bases in between. The CDR3 runs 14 residues. The CDR3, as DNA: TGTGCCAGCAGCTTGAATAGGTTGGCCGGGGAGCTGTTTTTT. Translated, it gives CASSLNRLAGELFF.

V gene TRBV20-1 combines with J gene TRBJ1-2; D is undetermined. The CDR3 contains 11 residues. Germline CDR1 and CDR2: DFQATT and SNEGSKA (reference sequence). V shed 6 bases and J shed 0 bases, with 5 bases lying between them. The CDR3 region has the DNA TGCAGTGCCGTGACTAACTATGGCTACACCTTC. Translation gives CSAVTNYGYTF.

This chain connects TRBV6-1 to TRBJ2-1, with 11 bases aligning to TRBD2. Germline V CDR1 and CDR2: MNHNS, SASEGT. The CDR3 has 14 residues. Trimming took 10 bases from V and 5 from J; bases not matched to a gene: 7. CDR3 protein: CAIHGTSGNNEQFF. The DNA of the CDR3 is TGTGCCATCCACGGGACTAGCGGAAACAATGAGCAGTTCTTC.

Ten or more counts support this clonotype. This chain connects TRBV6-2 or TRBV6-3 to TRBJ2-7, with 8 bases fitting TRBD2. This CDR3 contains 15 residues. Germline lookup yields CDR1 MNHEY and CDR2 SVGEGT. J gave up 0 bases and V 5 bases, and 6 bases lay outside the gene matches. The CDR3 is CASSLLAETSYEQYF. The CDR3 coding sequence is TGTGCCAGCAGTCTACTAGCGGAAACCTCCTACGAGCAGTACTTC.

This clonotype was recorded many times. The chain has TRBV4-3 and TRBJ1-6, with D perhaps TRBD1 (6 bases). V shed 3 bases and J shed 5 bases, with 11 bases lying between them. Germline V gene sequence: CDR1 LGHNA, CDR2 YSLEER. This CDR3 contains 15 residues. CDR3 sequence (DNA): TGCGCCAGCAGCCACCACAGGGAAAATAATTCACCCCTCCACTTT. This sequence encodes CASSHHRENNSPLHF.

CDR3 residues: CASSLRLNSGANVLTF. As DNA, the CDR3 is TGTGCCAGCAGCTTAAGACTGAACTCTGGGGCCAACGTCCTGACTTTC. This chain joins TRBV7-2 and TRBJ2-6; no definite D call. The germline gives CDR1 SGHTA, CDR2 FQGNSA. Trimming removed 2 bases at V and 0 bases at J, with 8 bases between. This CDR3 has 16 residues.

This chain links TRBV5-8 with TRBJ1-6; D might be TRBD1 (6 bases). Germline loops: CDR1 SGHTS, CDR2 YDEGEE. The CDR3 contains 13 residues. V was trimmed by 4 bases and J by 14 bases, leaving 16 bases between them. The CDR3 spells CASSLSTGWALHF. The CDR3 DNA sequence: TGTGCCAGCAGCCTTTCGACAGGTTGGGCCCTCCACTTT.

The genes are TRBV7-8 and TRBJ1-5; 7 bases align to TRBD1. The length of the CDR3 is 16 residues. Trimming took 0 bases from V and 2 from J; bases not matched to a gene: 4. The germline CDR1 and CDR2 sequences are SGHVS and FQNEAQ. The chain's CDR3 is CASSLAGGTGNQPQHF. The CDR3 nucleotides are TGTGCCAGCAGCTTAGCCGGAGGGACAGGCAATCAGCCCCAGCATTTT. The full variable domain, rest sourced from reference TRBV7-8 and TRBJ1-5, is GAGVSQSPRYKVAKRGQDVALRCDPISGHVSLFWYQQALGQGPEFLTYFQNEAQLDKSGLPSDRFFAERPEGSVSTLKIQRTQQEDSAVYLCASSLAGGTGNQPQHFGDGTRLSIL.

As to this clonotype: No conserved phenylalanine or tryptophan ends this CDR3, so it is likely a read error. The CDR3 coding sequence is TGCAGTGCTAGAGCCAGAGGGTCGAACACTGAAGCTTTCTCT. Amino acids: CSARARGSNTEAFS. The J gene is TRBJ1-1, the V gene TRBV20-1; no clear D. The CDR3 covers 14 residues. V was clipped by 1 base and J by 1 base, with 10 bases between them. Germline V CDR1 and CDR2: DFQATT, SNEGSKA (reference sequence).

This clonotype was found a few times. The chain's CDR3 is CASSQDVWDKTVVGTEAFF. The DNA for the CDR3 is TGTGCCAGCAGCCAAGATGTGTGGGACAAAACGGTGGTTGGCACTGAAGCTTTCTTT. The gene calls are TRBV4-2 and TRBJ1-1; maybe TRBD1 (6 bases). The V gene's germline CDR1 is LGHNA and CDR2 YNFKEQ. This CDR3 has 19 residues. V lost 0 bases, J lost 4 bases, and 24 bases lay in between.